These 16 T cell receptor beta chains were sequenced from one sample in a study of a mutant IDH1 vaccine in newly diagnosed glioma. The assay was immunoSEQ multiplex PCR, and TCRdb's table has in-frame clones only and misses some. Of around 82,000 clones listed, approximately 80% are singletons. Time point specified: baseline, week 1 (first vaccination visit). Treatment described: pre-vaccination baseline after standard-of-care therapy. Here the sequenced sample was PBMCs, taken from a glioma patient treated with radiotherapy, temozolomide or both. The receptors derive from a man aged 35 to 55 with glioma. Some clones in this sample may be carry-over from other donors' samples.

This clone was found once. The chain uses TRBV19 and TRBJ1-5, with D hard to call. The CDR3 has 14 residues. With 0 bases removed from V and 8 bases from J, the gap between germline ends came to 11 bases. Germline V CDR1 and CDR2: LNHDA, SQIVND (reference sequence). DNA for the CDR3: TGTGCCAGTAGTATAGATCTTGAGGGAGAGCCCCAGCATTTT. This encodes CASSIDLEGEPQHF.

The V gene is TRBV19, the J gene TRBJ2-7; 12 bases line up with TRBD1. The trim removed 3 bases at V and 5 bases at J, leaving 14 bases unmatched. The CDR3 has 18 residues. Per the germline V gene, CDR1 is LNHDA and CDR2 is SQIVND (reference sequence). The CDR3 DNA sequence: TGTGCCAGTAGTATCTCATTCGGATGGGACAGGGGGCTCCACGAGCAGTACTTC. Amino acid sequence: CASSISFGWDRGLHEQYF.

The chain uses TRBV10-1 and TRBJ2-5; tentatively, D is TRBD2 (5 bases). CDR3 size: 17 residues. The germline CDR1 and CDR2 sequences are WNHNN and SYGVQD (reference sequence). The V gene lost 8 bases and the J gene lost 1 base, with 23 bases spanning the gap. The CDR3 loop is CASRPRVLIGGQETQYF. The CDR3 DNA reads TGCGCCAGCCGCCCAAGGGTATTAATCGGAGGCCAAGAGACCCAGTACTTC.

The V gene is TRBV5-6, the J gene TRBJ2-7; 10 bases fit TRBD1. In germline, CDR1 is SGHDT, CDR2 YYEEEE. Trimming took 4 bases from V and 3 from J; bases not matched to a gene: 7. The CDR3 extends over 15 amino acids. The CDR3 loop is CASSGRDRGVYEQYF. CDR3 DNA sequence: TGTGCCAGCAGCGGGAGGGACAGGGGCGTCTACGAGCAGTACTTC.

This clone was found a few times. The chain is built from TRBV27 and TRBJ1-5, with 8 positions matching TRBD1. The CDR3 has 17 residues. V lost 5 bases, J lost 6 bases, and 15 bases stayed unmatched. The germline V gene encodes CDR1 MNHEY and CDR2 SMNVEV (reference sequence). The CDR3 bases are TGTGCCAGCAGTCCCGGGGGGGGGCAGGGGGCGAGTCAGCCCCAGCATTTT. It yields the protein CASSPGGGQGASQPQHF.

CDR3 residues: CASTQEQGGSTDTQYF. In DNA, the CDR3 is TGCGCCAGTACCCAGGAGCAGGGGGGATCCACAGATACGCAGTATTTT. V is TRBV4-1 and J is TRBJ2-3; D is possibly TRBD1 (7 bases). Trimming pared 9 bases from V and 2 bases from J, leaving 21 bases between. CDR3 length equals 16 residues. From germline, CDR1 is MGHRA and CDR2 YSYEKL.

This chain uses TRBV4-2 with TRBJ2-3, with 14 bases lining up with TRBD2. The CDR3 spans 18 residues. The V and J ends lost 1 base and 0 bases, in that order; junction bases with no gene match: 3. Germline CDR1 LGHNA, CDR2 YNFKEQ. The chain's CDR3 is CASSQGLAGGPSTDTQYF. The CDR3 DNA is TGTGCCAGCAGCCAAGGACTAGCGGGGGGGCCTAGCACAGATACGCAGTATTTT.

The V gene is TRBV6-5, the J gene TRBJ2-2; D gene unclear. The germline V gene encodes CDR1 MNHEY and CDR2 SVGAGI. CDR3 length: 14 amino acids. Trimming removed 6 bases at V and 0 bases at J, with 8 bases between. This CDR3 reads CASRGVANTGELFF. Written as DNA, the CDR3 is TGTGCCAGCAGAGGAGTTGCGAACACCGGGGAGCTGTTTTTT.

The V gene is TRBV12-5, the J gene TRBJ2-1; TRBD2 might be the D (5 bases). CDR1 and CDR2 from the germline V gene are LGHNT and FRNRAP. The CDR3 has 14 amino acids. The V gene lost 1 base and the J gene lost 7 bases, with 11 bases spanning the gap. CDR3 nucleotide sequence: TGTGCTAGTGGTTTGGCGGCTAGCAGAAATGAGCAGTTCTTC. Its translation: CASGLAASRNEQFF.

The V and J genes are TRBV6-5 and TRBJ2-7; TRBD1 is a possible D gene (6 bases). The CDR3 extends over 15 amino acids. Trimming left V 2 bases short and J 0 bases short, with 11 bases between. In germline, CDR1 is MNHEY, CDR2 SVGAGI. CDR3 sequence (DNA): TGTGCCAGCAGTTACCGAGAGGGGGTCTCCTACGAGCAGTACTTC. The encoded protein is CASSYREGVSYEQYF.

The chain carries TRBV29-1 and TRBJ2-5; tentatively, D is TRBD1 or TRBD2 (6 bases each). Germline CDR1 is SQVTM and CDR2 is ANQGSEA. This CDR3 contains 13 residues. V lost 2 bases to trimming and J lost 9 bases, with 16 bases between them. In DNA, the CDR3 is TGCAGCGTTGAAAGGGGGGACGCAGGGCCCCAGTACTTC. This sequence encodes CSVERGDAGPQYF.

The chain carries TRBV5-1 and TRBJ2-1; 7 bases align to TRBD1. Looked up from germline, CDR1 is SGHRS and CDR2 is YFSETQ. V dropped 7 bases and J dropped 5; count of bases not matched to a gene: 6. The CDR3 consists of 13 residues. The DNA for the CDR3 is TGCGCCAGCCGGGACAGCCAAAACAATGAGCAGTTCTTC. Its protein product is CASRDSQNNEQFF.

This chain joins TRBV7-9 and TRBJ2-5; D is unclear. Trimming took 0 bases from V and 2 from J, leaving 7 bases between them. CDR1 is SEHNR and CDR2 is FQNEAQ in the germline V gene (reference sequence). The CDR3 is 14 amino acids. CDR3 region: CASSLAVFQETQYF. CDR3 sequence (DNA): TGTGCCAGCAGCTTAGCTGTCTTTCAAGAGACCCAGTACTTC. The full variable domain, its missing parts supplied by reference TRBV7-9 and TRBJ2-5, is DTGVSQNPRHKITKRGQNVTFRCDPISEHNRLYWYRQTLGQGPEFLTYFQNEAQLEKSRLLSDRFSAERPKGSFSTLEIQRTEQGDSAMYLCASSLAVFQETQYFGPGTRLLVL.

This sequence joins TRBV5-6 and TRBJ2-1, with a weak D call TRBD1 (5 bases). This CDR3 has 17 residues. V was trimmed by 0 bases and J by 0 bases, leaving 13 bases between them. CDR1 SGHDT and CDR2 YYEEEE come from the germline V gene. Written as DNA, the CDR3 is TGTGCCAGCAGCTTGGCGCAGGGTAATAGCTCCTACAATGAGCAGTTCTTC. Translated, it gives CASSLAQGNSSYNEQFF.

The chain uses TRBV6-5 and TRBJ2-2; 7 bases are a match to TRBD1. This CDR3 comprises 14 residues. The V segment lost 2 bases and the J segment 5 bases; nucleotides outside the gene matches: 2. The germline V gene encodes CDR1 MNHEY and CDR2 SVGAGI. CDR3 in amino acids: CASSYVRGTGELFF. CDR3 DNA sequence: TGTGCCAGCAGTTACGTCAGGGGGACCGGGGAGCTGTTTTTT.

V usage is TRBV19 and J usage is TRBJ1-2; D unclear. Germline CDR1 is LNHDA and CDR2 is SQIVND (reference sequence). Trimming removed 3 bases from V and 2 bases from J, with 13 bases in between. This CDR3 region has 15 residues. CDR3 coding DNA: TGTGCCAGTAGTATCGCGGCAGGTCGAAACTATGGCTACACCTTC. Encoded protein: CASSIAAGRNYGYTF.